This entry describes one T cell receptor beta chain. An end of the junction differs from the germline gene, which may be a read error. Using RNA transcripts, the TCR beta CDR3 regions were amplified. The first round was an RT-PCR with HTBI primers, and the second round was a multiplex PCR. TCRdb redid the calling of the multiplex PCR reads with MiXCR, one entry per CDR3 protein. There are around 670,000 distinct CDR3 sequences in the sample; around 40% occur only once, and 44% lies in the top ten. CDR1 and CDR2 (germline): DFQATT, SNEGSKA (reference sequence). The CDR3 extends over 8 amino acids. The data were taken from a study of Graves' ophthalmopathy and Graves' hyperthyroidism.

V usage is TRBV20-1 and J usage is TRBJ1-4, with 7 bases that match TRBD1. Source material: peripheral blood. The sequence was collected from an adult man with Graves' ophthalmopathy. CDR3 nucleotide sequence: TGCAGTGCTCCAGACAGGGTATTT. The encoded protein is CSAPDRVF.